This passage covers 27 T cell receptor beta chains from one sample sequenced in a study of T cells in Graves' hyperthyroidism and ophthalmopathy. Using RNA transcripts as the source, TCR beta CDR3 regions were amplified. An initial round of RT-PCR targeting the TCR CDR3 relied on the HTBI primer set. A single record per CDR3 protein comes from TCRdb applying MiXCR to the multiplex PCR reads. Of a few hundred thousand distinct CDR3 sequences in the sample, 35% to 50% were seen once. What was sequenced was peripheral blood or thyroid tissue (not recorded which). These TCRs come from an adult woman with Graves' disease, either hyperthyroidism or ophthalmopathy (not recorded which).

The rearrangement uses TRBV6-6 and TRBJ2-7; D remains ambiguous. The CDR3 sequence is 12 residues long. Trimming stripped 6 bases from V and 3 bases from J, with 9 bases between. Germline CDR1 reads MNHNY; CDR2 reads SVGAGI (reference sequence). The CDR3: CASSSDIYEQYF. The CDR3 DNA reads TGTGCCAGCAGCTCGGATATCTACGAGCAGTACTTC.

The chain links TRBV20-1 to TRBJ1-5, with TRBD1 as a possible D gene (5 bases). Trimming cost V 6 bases and J 0 bases, with 18 bases left between them. This CDR3 region has 16 residues. In germline, CDR1 is DFQATT, CDR2 SNEGSKA (reference sequence). CDR3: CSAAGRGTDSNQPQHF. For the CDR3, the DNA is TGCAGTGCGGCCGGGAGAGGGACGGATAGCAATCAGCCCCAGCATTTT.

The chain is built from TRBV2 and TRBJ2-1, with 7 bases matching TRBD2. Germline V gene lookup returns CDR1 SNHLY and CDR2 FYNNEI. The V gene end was trimmed by 5 bases and the J gene end by 12 bases; junction bases not matched to a gene: 13. The CDR3 is 14 amino acids. This CDR3 is CASSYEAAGDAQFF. CDR3 DNA: TGTGCCAGCAGTTATGAAGCGGCGGGGGACGCGCAGTTCTTC.

CDR3 sequence: CASSYRGPMGETQYF. The CDR3 DNA follows: TGTGCCAGCAGCTACAGGGGGCCTATGGGAGAGACCCAGTACTTC. The J gene is TRBJ2-5, the V gene TRBV2; 9 bases match TRBD1. There are 15 residues in the CDR3. Germline CDR1 and CDR2: SNHLY and FYNNEI. J gave up 4 bases and V 6 bases, and 9 bases lay outside the gene matches.

The chain carries TRBV7-2 and TRBJ1-5, with D possibly TRBD1 on 5 matching bases. The CDR3 consists of 16 residues. Between the trimmed V and J ends, which lost 6 bases and 0 bases, there was a span of 15 bases. Germline CDR1 reads SGHTA; CDR2 reads FQGNSA. The CDR3 region is CASSRWGVSSNQPQHF. The CDR3 region has the DNA TGTGCCAGCAGTCGCTGGGGGGTCTCTAGCAATCAGCCCCAGCATTTT.

This clonotype was seen only a few times. The chain is built from TRBV13 and TRBJ2-7; perhaps D is TRBD1 or TRBD2 (5 bases each). The CDR3 loop spans 14 amino acids. V was trimmed by 5 bases and J by 3 bases, leaving 14 bases between them. Germline loops: CDR1 PRHDT, CDR2 FYEKMQ (reference sequence). The CDR3, as DNA: TGTGCCAGCAGCCCCCGGGACGGTATCTACGAGCAGTACTTC. Residues: CASSPRDGIYEQYF.

The table lists this clonotype with many counts. The J gene is TRBJ1-2, the V gene TRBV3-1; 8 bases align to TRBD1. V trimming: 4 bases; J trimming: 5 bases; junction bases outside the gene matches: 3. The CDR3 loop spans 13 amino acids. Germline CDR1 LGHDT, CDR2 YNNKEL (reference sequence). This CDR3 is CASSLQGEYGYTF. CDR3 sequence (DNA): TGTGCCAGCAGCCTACAGGGGGAGTATGGCTACACCTTC.

This clonotype was seen many times. The rearrangement joins TRBV25-1 to TRBJ2-7, with D possibly matching TRBD2 (6 bases). This CDR3 region has 15 residues. Per the germline V gene, CDR1 is MGHDK and CDR2 is SYGVNS. V lost 2 bases and J lost 0, with 11 bases in between. CDR3: CASSETGGSSYEQYF. CDR3 sequence (DNA): TGTGCCAGCAGTGAAACTGGGGGGAGCTCCTACGAGCAGTACTTC.

The CDR3 sequence is CATSAPNTEAFF. For the CDR3, the DNA is TGTGCCACCAGCGCGCCCAACACTGAAGCTTTCTTT. The chain has TRBV15 and TRBJ1-1; D not certain. The CDR3 covers 12 residues. The V end lost 5 bases, the J end lost 2 bases, and 6 bases lay between the germline ends. Germline V gene sequence: CDR1 LNHNV, CDR2 YYDKDF (reference sequence).

The chain joins TRBV10-3 to TRBJ1-6; tentatively, D is TRBD1 (5 bases). This CDR3 comprises 13 residues. Trimming removed 10 bases from V and 9 bases from J, with 16 bases in between. Germline V CDR1 and CDR2: ENHRY, SYGVKD. CDR3 protein: CATNPGQGSPLHF. As DNA, the CDR3 is TGTGCCACCAACCCGGGGCAAGGTTCACCCCTCCACTTT.

For this clonotype: Germline and junction disagree at one end, which may indicate a read error. CDR3 coding DNA: TGCGCCGGCAGCTTGAATCCGATATCATTGGGAGAGACCCAGTACTTC. Translated: CAGSLNPISLGETQYF. The chain carries TRBV5-1 and TRBJ2-5; no firm D call. The CDR3 is made up of 16 amino acids. In germline, CDR1 is SGHRS, CDR2 YFSETQ.

The table lists this clonotype with a few counts. Since a much larger clone is just one base distant, this may be a read error. The chain employs TRBV7-9 and TRBJ1-1; D possibly corresponds to TRBD1 (6 bases). This CDR3 is built from 14 residues. Germline CDR1 reads SEHNR; CDR2 reads FQNEAQ (reference sequence). This CDR3 is CASSFDRLNAEAFF. CDR3 coding DNA: TGTGCCAGCAGCTTTGACAGGTTGAACGCTGAAGCTTTCTTT.

The chain carries TRBV2 and TRBJ1-4; tentative D call: TRBD1 (6 bases). The CDR3 runs to 18 residues. V lost 6 bases and J 7 bases, leaving 27 bases between the germline ends. Germline CDR1 reads SNHLY; CDR2 reads FYNNEI. CDR3 nucleotide sequence: TGTGCCAGCAGCTCCTCAATCTACTCCGGGGGCGCGGGTGAAAAACTGTTTTTT. It is translated as CASSSSIYSGGAGEKLFF. Full variable domain (rest looked up from reference TRBV2 and TRBJ1-4): EPEVTQTPSHQVTQMGQEVILRCVPISNHLYFYWYRQILGQKVEFLVSFYNNEISEKSEIFDDQFSVERPDGSNFTLKIRSTKLEDSAMYFCASSSSIYSGGAGEKLFFGSGTQLSVL.

The rearrangement links TRBV9 to TRBJ2-5; no clear D. This CDR3 comprises 14 residues. V lost 0 bases and J lost 0, with 6 bases in between. Germline CDR1 and CDR2: SGDLS and YYNGEE. CDR3 coding DNA: TGTGCCAGCAGCGTAGGACTCCACCAAGAGACCCAGTACTTC. It yields the protein CASSVGLHQETQYF.

This rearrangement joins TRBV3-1 to TRBJ2-7; TRBD2 might be the D (5 bases). Germline-derived CDR1 and CDR2 are LGHDT and YNNKEL (reference sequence). The CDR3 has 14 amino acids. Trimming removed 3 bases at V and 2 bases at J, with 11 bases between. The CDR3 spells CASSHLAAAYEQYF. As DNA, the CDR3 is TGTGCCAGCAGCCACCTAGCAGCGGCCTACGAGCAGTACTTC.

This clonotype was picked up many times. The chain employs TRBV9 and TRBJ1-6, with 7 bases that match TRBD1. V lost 6 bases, J lost 0 bases, and 6 bases stayed unmatched. The CDR3 sequence is 16 residues long. CDR1 is SGDLS and CDR2 is YYNGEE in the germline V gene. CDR3 residues: CASTRGPSSYNSPLHF. The CDR3 nucleotides are TGTGCCAGCACTAGGGGGCCAAGCTCCTATAATTCACCCCTCCACTTT.

J is TRBJ2-1 and V is TRBV6-6, with unresolved D. V lost 5 bases, J lost 9 bases, and 8 bases lay in between. The V gene's germline CDR1 is MNHNY and CDR2 SVGAGI (reference sequence). The CDR3 runs to 11 residues. This CDR3 is CASSEGREQFF. CDR3 bases: TGTGCCAGCAGTGAAGGGCGTGAGCAGTTCTTC.

This clonotype was detected a few times. The rearrangement joins TRBV6-1 to TRBJ2-5; TRBD2 aligns across 13 bases. This CDR3 has 16 residues. V lost 6 bases to trimming and J lost 5 bases; unmatched junction nucleotides: 9. Germline V lookup: CDR1 MNHNS, CDR2 SASEGT. This CDR3 reads CASSLQLAGGLETQYF. CDR3 coding DNA: TGTGCCAGCAGCCTTCAACTAGCGGGAGGGTTGGAGACCCAGTACTTC.

In this sample, this clonotype turned up many times. This chain connects TRBV6-1 to TRBJ1-1; D might be TRBD1 (5 bases). V lost 2 bases and J lost 3, with 13 bases in between. The CDR3 loop spans 15 amino acids. Germline-derived CDR1 and CDR2 are MNHNS and SASEGT. CDR3: CASSEIGTGYTEAFF. The CDR3 DNA follows: TGTGCCAGCAGTGAAATAGGGACGGGATACACTGAAGCTTTCTTT.

This clonotype was seen more than once but under ten times. The genes are TRBV10-3 and TRBJ2-3; D not certain. The CDR3 length is 15 residues. Trimming took off 0 bases at V and 3 bases at J, with 10 bases between the two ends. Germline V gives CDR1 ENHRY, CDR2 SYGVKD. The CDR3 nucleotides are TGTGCCATCAGTGAGTCGGGTTTGCCAACAGATACGCAGTATTTT. Translating it yields CAISESGLPTDTQYF.

The rearrangement uses TRBV7-3 and TRBJ2-3; D remains unclear. From germline, CDR1 is SGHTA and CDR2 FQGTGA. The CDR3 has 13 amino acids. The ends were cut back, 4 bases at V and 6 bases at J, with 11 bases in the middle. The CDR3 loop reads CASSSTLGDTQYF. CDR3 bases: TGTGCCAGCAGCTCCACCCTCGGGGATACGCAGTATTTT.

This clonotype was recorded once. The genes are TRBV29-1 and TRBJ1-1; D unclear. CDR3 length equals 14 residues. CDR1 is SQVTM, CDR2 ANQGSEA, per germline. V lost 1 base to trimming and J lost 0 bases, with 9 bases between them. The CDR3 DNA sequence: TGCAGCGTTGAAGGGGAGGACCTGAACACTGAAGCTTTCTTT. It yields the protein CSVEGEDLNTEAFF.

This rearrangement joins TRBV14 to TRBJ2-7; possibly TRBD1 or TRBD2 for D (5 bases each). V gave up 4 bases and J gave up 5 bases, with 15 bases separating them. Germline V gives CDR1 SGHDN, CDR2 FVKESK. The CDR3 loop spans 14 amino acids. The CDR3 DNA follows: TGTGCCAGCAGCCCTCGTGGGGGAGTGGACGAGCAGTACTTC. The encoded protein is CASSPRGGVDEQYF. The variable domain in full, with the rest retrieved from reference TRBV14 and TRBJ2-7, is EAGVTQFPSHSVIEKGQTVTLRCDPISGHDNLYWYRRVMGKEIKFLLHFVKESKQDESGMPNNRFLAERTGGTYSTLKVQPAELEDSGVYFCASSPRGGVDEQYFGPGTRLTVT.

The V and J genes are TRBV2 and TRBJ1-2; the D gene is possibly TRBD1 (5 bases). CDR3 length equals 10 residues. Per the germline V gene, CDR1 is SNHLY and CDR2 is FYNNEI. With 5 bases removed from V and 8 bases from J, the gap between germline ends came to 6 bases. Here the CDR3 DNA reads TGTGCCAGCAGTCGGACAGGCTACACCTTC. Translation: CASSRTGYTF.

CDR3 nucleotide sequence: TGTGCCAGCAGCTTAATGGGGACTCTTAACAATGAGCAGTTCTTC. Its protein is CASSLMGTLNNEQFF. The chain recombines TRBV7-3 with TRBJ2-1; possibly TRBD2 for D (6 bases). The CDR3 consists of 15 residues. Germline lookup yields CDR1 SGHTA and CDR2 FQGTGA. Trimming left V 1 base short and J 5 bases short, with 12 bases between.

In this sample, this clonotype turned up a few times. The J gene is TRBJ1-1, the V gene TRBV7-2, with D tentatively TRBD1 (5 bases). The V gene lost 1 base and the J gene lost 1 base, with 7 bases spanning the gap. The germline gives CDR1 SGHTA, CDR2 FQGNSA. The CDR3 loop spans 14 amino acids. The CDR3 loop reads CASSLVDRNTEAFF. The CDR3 region has the DNA TGTGCCAGCAGCTTAGTTGACAGGAACACTGAAGCTTTCTTT.

CDR3 region: CASTVLRPEETQYF. Here the CDR3 DNA reads TGTGCCAGCACGGTCCTGAGGCCGGAAGAGACCCAGTACTTC. This sequence joins TRBV11-2 and TRBJ2-5; D unclear. V lost 7 bases, J lost 3 bases, and 15 bases lay in between. CDR3 length: 14 amino acids. Germline-derived CDR1 and CDR2 are SGHAT and FQNNGV.